This T cell receptor beta chain comes out of a study of beta chain features in type 1 diabetes. The germline V gene has CDR1 SEHNR and CDR2 FQNEAQ (reference sequence). Deletions cut 3 bases from V and 3 bases from J, with 13 bases between. This CDR3 has 15 amino acids. This clone was seen only a few times. What was sequenced were expressed TCRB transcripts, since all of the isolated RNA had been reverse transcribed. Assay used: immunoSEQ multiplex PCR; TCRdb lists only in-frame clones, some missing. The sample lists about 350,000 clones, around 20% occurring once. Material for sequencing was naive CD4+ T cells from blood. This receptor was obtained from a woman under 30 in good health. The rearrangement links TRBV7-9 to TRBJ2-3; D is perhaps TRBD2 (6 bases). In nucleotides, the CDR3 is TGTGCCAGCAGCTTTGCGGGGCGAGGGACAGATACGCAGTATTTT. It is translated as CASSFAGRGTDTQYF.